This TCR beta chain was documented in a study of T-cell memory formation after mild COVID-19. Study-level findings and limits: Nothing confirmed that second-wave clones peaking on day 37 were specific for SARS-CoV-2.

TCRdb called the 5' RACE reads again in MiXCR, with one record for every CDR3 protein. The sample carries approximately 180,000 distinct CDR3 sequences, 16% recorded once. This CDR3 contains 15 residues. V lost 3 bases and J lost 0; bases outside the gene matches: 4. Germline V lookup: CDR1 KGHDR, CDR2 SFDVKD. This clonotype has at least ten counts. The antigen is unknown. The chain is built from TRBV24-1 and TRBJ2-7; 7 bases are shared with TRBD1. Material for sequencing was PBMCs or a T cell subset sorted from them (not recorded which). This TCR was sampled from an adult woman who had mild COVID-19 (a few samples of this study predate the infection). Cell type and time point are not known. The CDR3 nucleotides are TGTGCCACCAGTGATCCCCGGGACAGCTCCTACGAGCAGTACTTC. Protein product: CATSDPRDSSYEQYF.